Below, 29 T cell receptor beta chains from the same sample are listed, as sequenced in a study of control samples from healthy donors and cancer patients. Produced via immunoSEQ multiplex PCR; TCRdb's table is partial and in-frame only. This table holds over 85,000 clones, approximately 84% found once. The specimen was PBMCs. All receptors come from an older man with lung cancer.

In this sample, this clone turned up once. The rearrangement uses TRBV5-1 and TRBJ2-1; D gene unclear. Germline V gene sequence: CDR1 SGHRS, CDR2 YFSETQ. The V and J ends lost 6 bases and 7 bases respectively, with 20 bases between them. The CDR3 length is 15 residues. The CDR3 DNA follows: TGCGCCAGCATCCTCGACCCCGGGCAATTGAATGAGCAGTTCTTC. Amino acid sequence: CASILDPGQLNEQFF.

J is TRBJ1-1 and V is TRBV7-9; 9 bases map to TRBD1. The CDR3 spans 14 residues. The V gene end was trimmed by 6 bases and the J gene end by 3 bases; junction bases not matched to a gene: 5. From germline, CDR1 is SEHNR and CDR2 FQNEAQ (reference sequence). The CDR3 DNA is TGTGCCAGCAGTTTAACAGGGGGCGACACTGAAGCTTTCTTT. This translates into CASSLTGGDTEAFF. The full variable domain, rest sourced from reference TRBV7-9 and TRBJ1-1, is DTGVSQNPRHKITKRGQNVTFRCDPISEHNRLYWYRQTLGQGPEFLTYFQNEAQLEKSRLLSDRFSAERPKGSFSTLEIQRTEQGDSAMYLCASSLTGGDTEAFFGQGTRLTVV.

This chain uses TRBV5-1 with TRBJ1-1; 7 bases agree with TRBD1. Germline CDR1 and CDR2: SGHRS and YFSETQ. Trimming removed 0 bases from V and 3 bases from J; junction bases left unmatched: 8. The CDR3 is 16 residues long. This CDR3 reads CASSLALAGGHTEAFF. The DNA for the CDR3 is TGCGCCAGCAGCTTGGCCTTGGCAGGGGGACACACTGAAGCTTTCTTT. Full variable domain (missing parts from reference TRBV5-1 and TRBJ1-1): KAGVTQTPRYLIKTRGQQVTLSCSPISGHRSVSWYQQTPGQGLQFLFEYFSETQRNKGNFPGRFSGRQFSNSRSEMNVSTLELGDSALYLCASSLALAGGHTEAFFGQGTRLTVV.

V and J are TRBV11-2 and TRBJ2-3, with D tentatively TRBD1 (6 bases). The V gene lost 0 bases and the J gene lost 2 bases, with 15 bases spanning the gap. The CDR3 totals 17 residues. Per the germline V gene, CDR1 is SGHAT and CDR2 is FQNNGV. The DNA for the CDR3 is TGTGCCAGCAGCTTAGATCCTTTTTCAGGGGTCACAGATACGCAGTATTTT. This encodes CASSLDPFSGVTDTQYF.

The chain uses TRBV19 and TRBJ2-7, with TRBD1 identical over 8 bases. Germline lookup yields CDR1 LNHDA and CDR2 SQIVND (reference sequence). CDR3 length: 14 amino acids. V dropped 5 bases and J dropped 3; count of bases not matched to a gene: 6. The CDR3 nucleotides are TGTGCCAGTAGTGGTTACAGGGGGAACTACGAGCAGTACTTC. Protein: CASSGYRGNYEQYF.

On this clone: Distinct nucleotide sequences in the sample also encode this CDR3. The gene calls are TRBV9 and TRBJ1-1, with D unresolved. V lost 0 bases, J lost 1 base, and 7 bases lay in between. This CDR3 contains 14 residues. Germline V gives CDR1 SGDLS, CDR2 YYNGEE. This CDR3 is CASSVGWGNTEAFF. CDR3 sequence (DNA): TGTGCCAGCAGCGTAGGGTGGGGGAACACTGAAGCTTTCTTT.

This chain connects TRBV11-3 to TRBJ2-1, with 14 positions matching TRBD2. Unmatched junction bases numbered 11, after V lost 5 bases and J lost 5 bases. Germline V gives CDR1 SGHNT, CDR2 YENEEA. The CDR3 runs to 18 residues. The CDR3 region is CASSLTGLAGGHNNEQFF. In DNA, the CDR3 is TGTGCCAGCAGCCTCACCGGACTAGCGGGGGGACACAACAATGAGCAGTTCTTC.

The chain is built from TRBV4-1 and TRBJ1-2; D is uncertain. V lost 0 bases, J lost 7 bases, and 9 bases lay in between. CDR1 and CDR2 (germline): MGHRA, YSYEKL. The CDR3 is made up of 13 amino acids. CDR3 sequence reads: CASSQEFFIGYTF. The CDR3 nucleotides read TGCGCCAGCAGCCAAGAATTCTTCATTGGCTACACCTTC.

The chain couples TRBV5-4 to TRBJ2-1, with TRBD2 matching 11 bases. Germline V gene lookup returns CDR1 SGHNT and CDR2 YYREEE (reference sequence). The CDR3 contains 15 residues. Germline trimming cut 5 bases from V and 4 bases from J; bases unmatched to any gene: 5. DNA of the CDR3: TGTGCCAGCAGATTATCTAGCGGGGGGTACAATGAGCAGTTCTTC. Translated, it gives CASRLSSGGYNEQFF.

The gene calls are TRBV29-1 and TRBJ2-7; 9 bases align to TRBD1. Germline values: CDR1 SQVTM, CDR2 ANQGSEA. With 5 bases clipped from V and 3 bases from J, the junction kept 5 bases outside the gene matches. The CDR3 is 13 amino acids. The CDR3 loop reads CSVSTGGGYEQYF. The CDR3 DNA reads as TGCAGCGTTTCCACAGGGGGCGGCTACGAGCAGTACTTC.

V usage is TRBV12-3 or TRBV12-4 and J usage is TRBJ2-2, with D unclear. The CDR3 has 13 amino acids. V gave up 6 bases and J gave up 6 bases, with 11 bases separating them. CDR3 in amino acids: CASSIKLAGELFF. The CDR3 nucleotides are TGTGCCAGCAGCATAAAACTCGCCGGGGAGCTGTTTTTT.

This clone has only a few counts. V and J are TRBV18 and TRBJ2-7; D is ambiguous. The germline V gene has CDR1 KGHSH and CDR2 LQKENI. Trimming left V 3 bases short and J 2 bases short, with 14 bases between. The CDR3 is 15 residues long. Here the CDR3 DNA reads TGTGCCAGCTCACCGTGGAACGAATTTACCTACGAGCAGTACTTC. Translated, it gives CASSPWNEFTYEQYF.

The chain carries TRBV2 and TRBJ1-5, with unresolved D. Germline V CDR1 and CDR2: SNHLY, FYNNEI. The CDR3 has 14 amino acids. Deletions cut 6 bases from V and 4 bases from J, with 13 bases between. CDR3 nucleotides: TGTGCCAGCAGCCCGTCCAGAATAAATCAGCCCCAGCATTTT. The encoded protein is CASSPSRINQPQHF.

This clone was seen a few times. The chain employs TRBV14 and TRBJ1-2; D uncertain. Germline V CDR1 and CDR2: SGHDN, FVKESK. This CDR3 has 14 residues. V lost 4 bases, J lost 0 bases, and 9 bases lay in between. In DNA, the CDR3 is TGTGCCAGCAGCCGGACGCAAGCTAACTATGGCTACACCTTC. As protein: CASSRTQANYGYTF.

Judged by abundance, this clone is medium-sized. The chain carries TRBV12-3 or TRBV12-4 and TRBJ1-1, with no clear D. Trimming took off 1 base at V and 4 bases at J, with 7 bases between the two ends. This CDR3 has 13 residues. CDR3 sequence reads: CASSLGTGTEAFF. CDR3 coding DNA: TGTGCCAGCAGTTTAGGGACGGGCACTGAAGCTTTCTTT.

The chain links TRBV5-5 to TRBJ2-7; 9 nucleotides match TRBD1. CDR3 length: 15 residues. V gave up 4 bases and J gave up 5 bases; unmatched junction bases: 10. Germline V lookup: CDR1 SGHKS, CDR2 YYEKEE (reference sequence). In DNA, the CDR3 is TGTGCCAGCAGCCCCCTGGGGACAGGGAACCACGAGCAGTACTTC. Protein: CASSPLGTGNHEQYF.

The chain uses TRBV9 and TRBJ1-4, with D maybe TRBD1 (5 bases). The V end was cut by 0 bases, the J end by 4 bases, with 13 bases between. The germline V gene encodes CDR1 SGDLS and CDR2 YYNGEE. This CDR3 is built from 16 residues. The CDR3 loop is CASSVGIGGINEKLFF. The CDR3 nucleotides read TGTGCCAGCAGCGTAGGAATCGGGGGGATTAATGAAAAACTGTTTTTT.

The chain is built from TRBV6-2 or TRBV6-3 and TRBJ1-4, with a tentative D call TRBD1 (6 bases). Per the germline V gene, CDR1 is MNHEY and CDR2 is SVGEGT. V was pared by 2 bases and J by 4 bases, with 17 bases between. This CDR3 has 17 residues. The DNA of the CDR3 is TGTGCCAGCAGTTACCGGGACACCTCCAGGAGTAATGAAAAACTGTTTTTT. Translation gives CASSYRDTSRSNEKLFF.

The chain links TRBV2 to TRBJ1-6, with TRBD1 identical over 8 bases. The CDR3 totals 14 residues. CDR1 is SNHLY, CDR2 FYNNEI, per germline. J lost 9 bases, V lost 7 bases, and 8 bases had no gene match. The CDR3 spells CASTEDRVGSPLHF. The CDR3 DNA reads TGTGCCAGCACCGAGGACAGGGTCGGTTCACCCCTCCACTTT.

This chain joins TRBV11-2 and TRBJ2-7; 7 nucleotides align to TRBD1. The CDR3 runs to 15 residues. The germline gives CDR1 SGHAT, CDR2 FQNNGV. After removal of 2 bases from V and 4 bases from J, the junction contained 8 bases not matched to a gene. The CDR3 nucleotides read TGTGCCAGCAGCTTACGAGGGGGCGCAGGGTACGAGCAGTACTTC. Translated, it gives CASSLRGGAGYEQYF.

This clone has only one observation. CDR3 protein: CATGVENIQYF. For the CDR3, the DNA is TGTGCCACCGGAGTCGAAAACATTCAGTACTTC. The chain recombines TRBV15 with TRBJ2-4; D remains ambiguous. Germline CDR1 is LNHNV and CDR2 is YYDKDF (reference sequence). V shed 8 bases and J shed 5 bases, with 7 bases lying between them. This CDR3 comprises 11 residues.

V and J are TRBV9 and TRBJ1-4; no reliable D call. The CDR3 contains 13 residues. Per the germline V gene, CDR1 is SGDLS and CDR2 is YYNGEE. The V and J ends lost 0 bases and 10 bases respectively, with 10 bases between them. Here the CDR3 DNA reads TGTGCCAGCAGCGTAGTAGGGCTCGGAAAACTGTTTTTT. Translation: CASSVVGLGKLFF.

This chain links TRBV2 with TRBJ2-1; possibly TRBD2 for D (6 bases). Trimming removed 10 bases from V and 0 bases from J, with 13 bases in between. CDR1 and CDR2 (germline): SNHLY, FYNNEI. The length of the CDR3 is 14 residues. CDR3 in amino acids: CATLAGNSYNEQFF. The DNA of the CDR3 is TGTGCCACCCTGGCGGGGAACTCCTACAATGAGCAGTTCTTC.

This chain uses TRBV6-5 with TRBJ2-7, with D perhaps matching TRBD1 or TRBD2 (5 bases each). The length of the CDR3 is 12 residues. V lost 6 bases and J 4 bases, leaving 10 bases between the germline ends. Germline V gene data show CDR1 as MNHEY and CDR2 as SVGAGI. CDR3 nucleotide sequence: TGTGCCAGCAGGGGGGTAGCGTACGAGCAGTACTTC. This sequence encodes CASRGVAYEQYF.

The chain links TRBV29-1 to TRBJ1-1; D is undetermined. This CDR3 spans 9 amino acids. The V gene lost 8 bases and the J gene lost 7 bases, with 8 bases spanning the gap. Germline V gene lookup returns CDR1 SQVTM and CDR2 ANQGSEA. In DNA form, the CDR3 reads TGCAGCCCCGGAGGTGAAGCTTTCTTT. It encodes CSPGGEAFF.

The V call is TRBV27, the J call TRBJ2-1; no firm D call. The CDR3 has 14 amino acids. Trimming removed 3 bases at V and 5 bases at J, with 11 bases between. Germline V CDR1 and CDR2: MNHEY, SMNVEV (reference sequence). CDR3 sequence (DNA): TGTGCCAGCAGTTTTAGGACGCCGCACAATGAGCAGTTCTTC. The encoded protein is CASSFRTPHNEQFF.

This chain joins TRBV9 and TRBJ1-2; 8 bases map to TRBD1. The CDR3 contains 16 residues. CDR1 and CDR2 (germline): SGDLS, YYNGEE. V lost 3 bases to trimming and J lost 6 bases; unmatched junction nucleotides: 13. CDR3 amino acids: CASSGIPGQVSHGYTF. The CDR3 coding sequence is TGTGCCAGCAGCGGAATCCCGGGACAGGTATCCCATGGCTACACCTTC.

This sequence joins TRBV5-1 and TRBJ2-7; possibly TRBD1 for D (5 bases). Germline assignment: CDR1 SGHRS and CDR2 YFSETQ. The CDR3 runs to 13 residues. Trimming removed 1 base at V and 2 bases at J, with 7 bases between. The CDR3 DNA follows: TGCGCCAGCAGCTTGTCGACAGCCTACGAGCAGTACTTC. Translating gives CASSLSTAYEQYF.

The J gene is TRBJ1-1, the V gene TRBV12-2. TRBV12-2 is an annotated pseudogene. This CDR3 region has 19 residues. The CDR3 DNA sequence: TGTGCAAGTCGCTTAGAAGACCGACCTTCTGAGGGCGGCAACACTGAAGCTTTCTTT. Amino acid sequence: CASRLEDRPSEGGNTEAFF.